The clone carrying this TCR beta chain has a count of ten or more. The data are from a study of spatial heterogeneity in lung cancer. The V end lost 4 bases, the J end lost 8 bases, and 14 bases lay between the germline ends. Germline assignment: CDR1 SGHVS and CDR2 FNYEAQ. This CDR3 spans 14 amino acids. MiXCR was run by TCRdb on the 5' RACE reads, yielding one entry per CDR3 protein. This sample has 65,000 to 85,000 distinct CDR3 sequences; approximately 20% occur once, and the top ten carry about 6.6%. Sample time point: sample taken at primary tumor resection. Unsorted whole RNA samples from tumor, nontumor lung or frozen PBMC were sequenced.

The gene calls are TRBV7-6 and TRBJ1-4; D unclear. The TCR originated in a male donor with early-stage non-small cell lung cancer. The sequences come from PBMCs, collected at surgery. The chain's CDR3 is CASSSTTAAEKLFF. CDR3 in DNA: TGTGCCAGCAGCTCCACTACTGCGGCGGAAAAACTGTTTTTT.